This T cell receptor (beta chain) is drawn from a study of CD8 T cells in ankylosing spondylitis. From the 5' RACE reads, TCRdb called clonotypes with MiXCR, one entry per CDR3 protein. The table records 200,000 to 300,000 distinct CDR3 sequences, approximately 8.4% of them present only once. CDR3 size: 17 residues. V gave up 7 bases and J gave up 1 base; unmatched junction bases: 13. Germline V lookup: CDR1 MNHNS, CDR2 SASEGT. This clonotype appeared many times. What it binds is unknown. The study, taken as a whole, reports: Clones that were linked to disease were CD8+ and were relatively rare in peripheral blood. Matched synovial fluid from ankylosing spondylitis patients was reported to be enriched for disease-linked clones.

Sequencing was performed on blood, either unsorted or a sorted T cell fraction (not recorded which). The origin of this receptor is a female donor with ankylosing spondylitis or in good health (not recorded which). The chain has TRBV6-1 and TRBJ2-3; TRBD2 agrees at 8 bases. CDR3 sequence: CASTRRGLGRGTDTQYF. The CDR3 DNA sequence: TGTGCCAGCACCCGACGGGGACTAGGACGAGGCACAGATACGCAGTATTTT.